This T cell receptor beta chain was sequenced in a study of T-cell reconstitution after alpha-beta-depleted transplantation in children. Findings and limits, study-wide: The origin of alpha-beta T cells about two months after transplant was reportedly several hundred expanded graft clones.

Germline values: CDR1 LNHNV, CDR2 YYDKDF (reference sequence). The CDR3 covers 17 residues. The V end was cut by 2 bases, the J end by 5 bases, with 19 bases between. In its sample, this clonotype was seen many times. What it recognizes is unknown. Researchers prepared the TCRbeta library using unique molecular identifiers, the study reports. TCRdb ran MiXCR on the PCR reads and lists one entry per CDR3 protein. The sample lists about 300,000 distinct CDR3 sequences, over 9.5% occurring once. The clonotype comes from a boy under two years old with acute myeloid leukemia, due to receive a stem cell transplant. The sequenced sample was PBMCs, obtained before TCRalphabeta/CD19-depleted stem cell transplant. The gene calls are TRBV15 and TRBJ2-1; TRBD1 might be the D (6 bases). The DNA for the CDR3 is TGTGCCACCAGCAGACGTAACCCCGGGACATGGCACAATGAGCAGTTCTTC. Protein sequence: CATSRRNPGTWHNEQFF.